The present TCR beta chain was sequenced within a study of early T cells in non-severe SARS-CoV-2 infection. The CDR3 is 12 residues long. V shed 5 bases and J shed 4 bases, with 12 bases lying between them. The germline V gene has CDR1 SQVTM and CDR2 ANQGSEA. This clonotype occurred many times. TCRdb independently ran MiXCR on the 5' RACE reads; one entry per CDR3 protein. This sample carries roughly 35,000 distinct CDR3 sequences, 3.9% of them seen once, and the ten largest clones take about a tenth. This sequence originates from an adult who was a healthcare worker with PCR-confirmed SARS-CoV-2 infection or an uninfected control (not recorded which). Sequencing was performed on whole blood. The V and J genes are TRBV29-1 and TRBJ2-7; D could derive from TRBD1 or TRBD2 (5 bases each). In nucleotides, the CDR3 is TGCAGCGTTTCGTCAGGGAGTTACGAGCAGTACTTC. Its translation: CSVSSGSYEQYF.